This paragraph reports one T cell receptor beta chain. The data stem from a study of blood T cell repertoires in COVID-19. CDR3 length: 12 amino acids. In germline, CDR1 is MNHEY, CDR2 SVGAGI. The germline V and J ends were trimmed by 11 bases and 8 bases, with 15 bases remaining between them. In the original processing: Estimation of nucleated cell counts relied on the amplification of reference gene primers. The data were produced by immunoSEQ multiplex PCR, yet TCRdb's version contains in-frame clones alone and is incomplete. That table is the source of V, J and clone size, and D and trimming were worked out from the DNA. The sample includes under 100,000 clones, approximately 80% of them seen just once.

The chain is built from TRBV6-5 and TRBJ1-4; the D gene is possibly TRBD1 (6 bases). Sequencing was performed on peripheral blood. This TCR came from a woman aged 70-85 years with active or convalescent COVID-19. Written as DNA, the CDR3 is TGTGCCGTTAGAGGGGGTCGGGAAAAACTGTTTTTT. This encodes CAVRGGREKLFF.